One sample yielded the 8 T cell receptor beta chains listed below, sequenced in a study of cytomegalovirus exposure and HLA in healthy donors (dated by TCRdb to about 2017). The protocol used for the library was the immunoSEQ multiplex PCR assay. A mixture of 60 forward primers for TCR Vbeta segments and 13 reverse primers for TCR Jbeta segments was used in the multiplex PCR. TCRdb carries this immuneACCESS record with in-frame sequences only. Its versions omit some clonotypes, under half of them owing to an unresolved V gene in the studies checked, with the rest unexplained. Counted in this sample were roughly 120,000 clones; roughly four fifths of them appeared once. The ten largest clones add up to 1% to 1.5% of the sample. Sequencing was carried out using PBMCs. The receptors shown here come from a woman aged 25 to 45 in good health and CMV-seronegative.

The chain links TRBV10-3 to TRBJ2-7; perhaps TRBD1 as D (6 bases). The CDR3 extends over 14 amino acids. The V and J ends lost 8 bases and 0 bases respectively, with 14 bases between them. CDR1 and CDR2 (germline): ENHRY, SYGVKD. For the CDR3, the DNA is TGTGCCATCGGAGGAACAGGGAACTCCTACGAGCAGTACTTC. This sequence encodes CAIGGTGNSYEQYF.

J is TRBJ2-3 and V is TRBV2, with TRBD2 as a possible D gene (6 bases). Trimming cost V 6 bases and J 5 bases, with 21 bases left between them. Germline assignment: CDR1 SNHLY and CDR2 FYNNEI. The CDR3 runs to 16 residues. The CDR3 loop reads CASRHVAGPNRDTQYF. The CDR3 DNA follows: TGTGCCAGCAGACATGTGGCGGGGCCCAACAGAGATACGCAGTATTTT.

The V gene is TRBV9, the J gene TRBJ1-1; 8 nucleotides agree with TRBD1. Germline lookup yields CDR1 SGDLS and CDR2 YYNGEE. This CDR3 has 13 residues. V gave up 3 bases and J gave up 7 bases; unmatched junction bases: 5. The CDR3 DNA reads TGTGCCAGCAGCGCTCCAGGGGGCTTTGAAGCTTTCTTT. The encoded protein is CASSAPGGFEAFF. The whole variable domain, remainder taken from reference TRBV9 and TRBJ1-1, is DSGVTQTPKHLITATGQRVTLRCSPRSGDLSVYWYQQSLDQGLQFLIQYYNGEERAKGNILERFSAQQFPDLHSELNLSSLELGDSALYFCASSAPGGFEAFFGQGTRLTVV.

V gene TRBV5-4 combines with J gene TRBJ2-5; TRBD2 matches 13 bases. Germline V lookup: CDR1 SGHNT, CDR2 YYREEE (reference sequence). This CDR3 spans 16 amino acids. The J segment lost 0 bases and the V segment lost 2 bases, leaving 1 base of the junction unmatched. The CDR3 nucleotides are TGTGCCAGCAGCTTACTAGCGGGAGGGGACCAAGAGACCCAGTACTTC. Encoded protein: CASSLLAGGDQETQYF.

This sequence joins TRBV6-5 and TRBJ1-6, with 7 positions matching TRBD1. CDR3 length: 16 residues. J gave up 9 bases and V 2 bases, and 10 bases lay outside the gene matches. Germline V lookup: CDR1 MNHEY, CDR2 SVGAGI. CDR3 amino acids: CASSYTRTGPGSPLHF. The DNA of the CDR3 is TGTGCCAGCAGTTACACGCGGACAGGACCTGGTTCACCCCTCCACTTT.

This sequence joins TRBV5-1 and TRBJ1-1; D is uncertain. Trimming stripped 0 bases from V and 1 base from J, with 7 bases between. The CDR3 contains 14 residues. In germline, CDR1 is SGHRS, CDR2 YFSETQ. The CDR3 loop reads CASSLGAANTEAFF. In DNA, the CDR3 is TGCGCCAGCAGCTTGGGGGCAGCGAACACTGAAGCTTTCTTT.

V usage is TRBV2 and J usage is TRBJ2-7; D perhaps matches TRBD1 (5 bases). This CDR3 region has 13 residues. V gave up 4 bases and J gave up 11 bases, with 18 bases separating them. Germline CDR1 is SNHLY and CDR2 is FYNNEI. The chain's CDR3 is CASSVSARADEYF. The DNA of the CDR3 is TGTGCCAGCAGTGTTTCGGCCAGGGCCGACGAGTACTTC.

This clone has a single count. The rearrangement joins TRBV7-2 to TRBJ2-7, with 8 bases identical to TRBD1. Germline values: CDR1 SGHTA, CDR2 FQGNSA. V dropped 5 bases and J dropped 6; count of bases not matched to a gene: 6. This CDR3 is 13 amino acids long. The CDR3 DNA follows: TGTGCCAGCAGCCGTGGACAGGGTTCCGAGCAGTACTTC. This translates into CASSRGQGSEQYF.